Each of the 32 T cell receptor beta chains below was sequenced from the same sample in a study of CD8 T cells in Susac syndrome. With random hexamers, reverse transcription was performed on roughly 0.5 to 1 ug of RNA. MiXCR was run by TCRdb on the immunoSEQ multiplex PCR reads, yielding one entry per CDR3 protein. Here the sample spans 330,000 or so distinct CDR3 sequences, over 75% being singletons. The material sequenced was CD8+ T cells from PBMCs. The source is a human donor with multiple sclerosis.

The rearrangement links TRBV30 to TRBJ1-1; tentative D call: TRBD1 (6 bases). CDR3 size: 15 residues. Germline V lookup: CDR1 GTSNPN, CDR2 SVGIG (reference sequence). V lost 2 bases to trimming and J lost 6 bases, with 19 bases between them. CDR3 loop: CAWSFPTGRGPEAFF. CDR3 DNA: TGTGCCTGGAGTTTCCCGACAGGTCGGGGGCCTGAAGCTTTCTTT.

The gene calls are TRBV20-1 and TRBJ2-7; TRBD1 matches 9 bases. V shed 2 bases and J 2 bases; nucleotides not matched to a gene: 4. Germline V gives CDR1 DFQATT, CDR2 SNEGSKA (reference sequence). CDR3 length equals 14 residues. Here the CDR3 DNA reads TGCAGTGCTAGAAGACAGGGGGGGACCTACGAGCAGTACTTC. Encoded protein: CSARRQGGTYEQYF.

This rearrangement joins TRBV30 to TRBJ2-5, with 9 bases fitting TRBD2. CDR1 and CDR2 from the germline V gene are GTSNPN and SVGIG (reference sequence). V lost 7 bases, J lost 4 bases, and 13 bases stayed unmatched. The CDR3 has 15 residues. CDR3 coding DNA: TGTGCCTCCTCCGCGGCGGGGGGGCCAGGAGAGACCCAGTACTTC. Amino acid sequence: CASSAAGGPGETQYF.

CDR3 nucleotide sequence: TGCAGTGCTCGCGGGGGGAGCTCCTACAATGAGCAGTTCTTC. As protein: CSARGGSSYNEQFF. The chain uses TRBV20-1 and TRBJ2-1; 8 nucleotides match TRBD2. The CDR3 spans 14 residues. The J segment lost 0 bases and the V segment lost 5 bases, leaving 3 bases of the junction unmatched. Looked up from germline, CDR1 is DFQATT and CDR2 is SNEGSKA (reference sequence).

The rearrangement joins TRBV28 to TRBJ1-1; TRBD1 matches 7 bases. After removal of 4 bases from V and 1 base from J, the junction contained 3 bases not matched to a gene. This CDR3 contains 14 residues. Germline CDR1 is MDHEN and CDR2 is SYDVKM. The CDR3 nucleotides are TGTGCCAGCAGTTCGACAGGGTCGAACACTGAAGCTTTCTTT. This translates into CASSSTGSNTEAFF. Together with reference TRBV28 and TRBJ1-1, the CDR3 gives the full variable domain: DVKVTQSSRYLVKRTGEKVFLECVQDMDHENMFWYRQDPGLGLRLIYFSYDVKMKEKGDIPEGYSVSREKKERFSLILESASTNQTSMYLCASSSTGSNTEAFFGQGTRLTVV.

This chain links TRBV20-1 with TRBJ2-7; 8 nucleotides match TRBD1. The CDR3 contains 13 residues. Per germline, CDR1 DFQATT and CDR2 SNEGSKA (reference sequence). Trimming cost V 2 bases and J 1 base; bases outside gene matches: 1. The CDR3 region is CSARQGASYEQYF. The CDR3 nucleotides are TGCAGTGCTAGACAGGGGGCATCCTACGAGCAGTACTTC.

This clonotype has a single count. The chain combines TRBV5-1 with TRBJ2-7, with a weak D call TRBD1 (6 bases). The CDR3 loop spans 20 amino acids. From germline, CDR1 is SGHRS and CDR2 YFSETQ. Trimming cost V 3 bases and J 5 bases, with 33 bases left between them. Here the CDR3 DNA reads TGCGCCAGCAGCTCCTACCCGAGACTTCGTGTGGGGGCCCTTAGGGACGAGCAGTACTTC. This encodes CASSSYPRLRVGALRDEQYF.

The rearrangement uses TRBV27 and TRBJ2-3, with D uncertain. V shed 3 bases and J shed 2 bases, with 15 bases lying between them. There are 16 residues in the CDR3. The germline V gene encodes CDR1 MNHEY and CDR2 SMNVEV (reference sequence). The CDR3 sequence is CASSFYLGVLTDTQYF. CDR3 in DNA: TGTGCCAGCAGTTTTTATCTTGGGGTTCTCACAGATACGCAGTATTTT.

This chain links TRBV20-1 with TRBJ2-5; tentatively, D is TRBD1 (6 bases). Trimming pared 6 bases from V and 1 base from J, leaving 15 bases between. This CDR3 contains 14 residues. Germline-derived CDR1 and CDR2 are DFQATT and SNEGSKA (reference sequence). Here the CDR3 reads CSAPPQGIQETQYF. In nucleotides, the CDR3 is TGCAGTGCCCCACCACAGGGCATCCAAGAGACCCAGTACTTC.

This chain connects TRBV6-5 to TRBJ2-3; tentative D call: TRBD1 (5 bases). Germline CDR1 MNHEY, CDR2 SVGAGI. V lost 8 bases, J lost 6 bases, and 6 bases lay in between. This CDR3 is built from 10 residues. The CDR3 region has the DNA TGTGCCAGCGGGGCGGATACGCAGTATTTT. Its translation: CASGADTQYF.

The chain combines TRBV5-6 with TRBJ2-5; D remains unclear. Trimming left V 4 bases short and J 5 bases short, with 15 bases between. This CDR3 comprises 14 residues. Germline CDR1 and CDR2: SGHDT and YYEEEE. CDR3 in amino acids: CASSPLVGVETQYF. The CDR3 DNA reads as TGTGCCAGCAGCCCCTTAGTGGGTGTGGAGACCCAGTACTTC.

The chain has TRBV5-5 and TRBJ2-3; TRBD2 might be the D (5 bases). Germline CDR1 is SGHKS and CDR2 is YYEKEE (reference sequence). Trimming shortened V by 0 bases and J by 1 base, and 6 bases separated the two germline ends. This CDR3 has 14 residues. Here the CDR3 DNA reads TGTGCCAGCAGCTTGGACGGGGGCACAGATACGCAGTATTTT. Encoded protein: CASSLDGGTDTQYF.

This sequence joins TRBV5-8 and TRBJ2-7, with D uncertain. Looked up from germline, CDR1 is SGHTS and CDR2 is YDEGEE. The CDR3 runs 12 residues. Trimming removed 3 bases at V and 7 bases at J, with 11 bases between. CDR3 nucleotide sequence: TGTGCCAGCAGCTGGGCTTCTGGGGAGCAGTACTTC. Protein sequence: CASSWASGEQYF.

This clonotype has just a few counts. The V call is TRBV6-1, the J call TRBJ2-2; no reliable D call. Germline V CDR1 and CDR2: MNHNS, SASEGT. This CDR3 contains 13 residues. V was pared by 2 bases and J by 6 bases, with 7 bases between. The CDR3 region is CASSETGAGELFF. In DNA form, the CDR3 reads TGTGCCAGCAGTGAAACTGGGGCCGGGGAGCTGTTTTTT.

The rearrangement uses TRBV11-2 and TRBJ1-4; D is possibly TRBD1 (5 bases). Germline lookup yields CDR1 SGHAT and CDR2 FQNNGV. The V and J ends lost 0 bases and 3 bases respectively, with 8 bases between them. The CDR3 totals 15 residues. CDR3 in DNA: TGTGCCAGCAGCTTAGATACAGGAGCTAATGAAAAACTGTTTTTT. Encoded protein: CASSLDTGANEKLFF. The whole variable domain, filled in from reference TRBV11-2 and TRBJ1-4, reads EAGVAQSPRYKIIEKRQSVAFWCNPISGHATLYWYQQILGQGPKLLIQFQNNGVVDDSQLPKDRFSAERLKGVDSTLKIQPAKLEDSAVYLCASSLDTGANEKLFFGSGTQLSVL.

The chain uses TRBV6-1 and TRBJ2-1; 13 nucleotides match TRBD2. The V and J ends lost 6 bases and 1 base, in that order; junction bases with no gene match: 3. The CDR3 is 16 residues long. The germline V gene encodes CDR1 MNHNS and CDR2 SASEGT. The CDR3 nucleotides read TGTGCCAGCAGCACGGGACTAGCGGGATCCTACAATGAGCAGTTCTTC. Protein sequence: CASSTGLAGSYNEQFF.

This chain connects TRBV12-3 or TRBV12-4 to TRBJ2-2; TRBD2 aligns across 9 bases. CDR3 length: 15 amino acids. With 4 bases clipped from V and 8 bases from J, the junction kept 8 bases outside the gene matches. This CDR3 reads CASSSLAGMSGELFF. CDR3 nucleotide sequence: TGTGCCAGCAGTTCGCTAGCGGGGATGTCGGGGGAGCTGTTTTTT.

The chain couples TRBV10-3 to TRBJ2-7, with a weak D call TRBD1 (5 bases). Germline V CDR1 and CDR2: ENHRY, SYGVKD. The CDR3 extends over 12 amino acids. With 5 bases removed from V and 7 bases from J, the gap between germline ends came to 12 bases. The CDR3 is CAISPVGQEQYF. CDR3 bases: TGTGCCATCAGTCCGGTGGGGCAAGAGCAGTACTTC.

On this clonotype itself: The limits of the CDR3 on the DNA are not certain, so only TCRdb's listed CDR3 is given. The gene calls are TRBV23-1 and TRBJ1-5; the table assigns TRBD1, which was not confirmed against the DNA. TRBV23-1 is an ORF for which the function is uncertain. Ends included, the CDR3 has 20 residues. The CDR3 loop reads CASSQTTRGDGRGTISPSIF.

The chain is built from TRBV7-9 and TRBJ2-3; 11 bases map to TRBD1. CDR3 length: 15 amino acids. Germline V gene lookup returns CDR1 SEHNR and CDR2 FQNEAQ (reference sequence). J gave up 5 bases and V 4 bases, and 5 bases lay outside the gene matches. The CDR3 nucleotides are TGTGCCAGCAGCTCCCGGGACAGGGGGGAAGATACGCAGTATTTT. Encoded protein: CASSSRDRGEDTQYF.

The chain carries TRBV15 and TRBJ1-4, with D unclear. V lost 2 bases, J lost 4 bases, and 14 bases lay in between. Germline loops: CDR1 LNHNV, CDR2 YYDKDF (reference sequence). The CDR3 is 16 amino acids. The CDR3 coding sequence is TGTGCCACCAGCAGACCTGGAGAGGGTATTAATGAAAAACTGTTTTTT. It specifies CATSRPGEGINEKLFF. The complete variable domain, with remaining parts taken from reference TRBV15 and TRBJ1-4, reads DAMVIQNPRYQVTQFGKPVTLSCSQTLNHNVMYWYQQKSSQAPKLLFHYYDKDFNNEADTPDNFQSRRPNTSFCFLDIRSPGLGDTAMYLCATSRPGEGINEKLFFGSGTQLSVL.

This clonotype was seen a few times. The chain recombines TRBV27 with TRBJ1-5, with D hard to call. V shed 8 bases and J shed 0 bases, with 5 bases lying between them. The CDR3 is 12 residues long. CDR1 is MNHEY and CDR2 is SMNVEV in the germline V gene (reference sequence). The CDR3: CASAHSNQPQHF. CDR3 bases: TGTGCCAGCGCTCATAGCAATCAGCCCCAGCATTTT.

The V gene is TRBV3-1, the J gene TRBJ1-4, with no clear D. Trimming pared 0 bases from V and 13 bases from J, leaving 18 bases between. CDR1 and CDR2 (germline): LGHDT, YNNKEL (reference sequence). CDR3 length: 15 amino acids. The CDR3 DNA reads as TGTGCCAGCAGCCAAGATCGTCCGGTCGACTCTCCACTGTTTTTT. Its translation is CASSQDRPVDSPLFF.

V is TRBV14 and J is TRBJ2-7; 10 bases are a match to TRBD1. J lost 5 bases, V lost 5 bases, and 15 bases had no gene match. CDR1 is SGHDN and CDR2 is FVKESK in the germline V gene. The CDR3 has 17 residues. The CDR3 bases are TGTGCCAGCAGCGATGACAGGGGGCCTCTTATTATCCACGAGCAGTACTTC. Protein: CASSDDRGPLIIHEQYF.

This clonotype was recorded many times. At one of its ends the junction is not consistent with the germline gene, which may arise from a read error. The rearrangement links TRBV27 to TRBJ2-1; 11 bases are shared with TRBD2. The CDR3 is 15 residues long. CDR1 is MNHEY, CDR2 SMNVEV, per germline (reference sequence). Here the CDR3 DNA reads TGTGCTAGCAGCCTGGGGACTAGCGGCTACAATGAGCAGTTCTTC. Its translation is CASSLGTSGYNEQFF.

CDR3 sequence: CSVDPGGGYNEQFF. DNA of the CDR3: TGCAGCGTTGATCCGGGAGGGGGGTACAATGAGCAGTTCTTC. The chain is built from TRBV29-1 and TRBJ2-1; 8 bases fit TRBD2. V was pared by 3 bases and J by 4 bases, with 5 bases of the junction left unmatched. Germline assignment: CDR1 SQVTM and CDR2 ANQGSEA. This CDR3 has 14 amino acids.

This chain joins TRBV6-6 and TRBJ2-7, with a tentative D call TRBD2 (5 bases). Germline V lookup: CDR1 MNHNY, CDR2 SVGAGI (reference sequence). This CDR3 is 13 amino acids long. V lost 10 bases to trimming and J lost 3 bases, with 16 bases between them. CDR3 residues: CATFRGEGYEQYF. DNA for the CDR3: TGTGCCACCTTTCGGGGAGAAGGCTACGAGCAGTACTTC.

This clonotype was observed a single time. The V call is TRBV5-8, the J call TRBJ2-5; TRBD1 might be the D (6 bases). CDR1 is SGHTS and CDR2 is YDEGEE in the germline V gene. V was pared by 0 bases and J by 5 bases, with 14 bases between. The CDR3 extends over 15 amino acids. The CDR3 nucleotides are TGTGCCAGCAGCTTGGCCGGGGACATTCAGGAGACCCAGTACTTC. It is translated as CASSLAGDIQETQYF.

V and J are TRBV13 and TRBJ2-7; D remains ambiguous. Per germline, CDR1 PRHDT and CDR2 FYEKMQ (reference sequence). This CDR3 region has 17 residues. The ends were cut back, 5 bases at V and 0 bases at J, with 20 bases in the middle. CDR3: CASSLLIGSSASYEQYF. The CDR3 region has the DNA TGTGCCAGCAGCCTCCTGATCGGGTCGTCGGCCTCCTACGAGCAGTACTTC. Full variable domain (remainder filled in from reference TRBV13 and TRBJ2-7): AAGVIQSPRHLIKEKRETATLKCYPIPRHDTVYWYQQGPGQDPQFLISFYEKMQSDKGSIPDRFSAQQFSDYHSELNMSSLELGDSALYFCASSLLIGSSASYEQYFGPGTRLTVT.

The genes are TRBV7-2 and TRBJ1-2; D call uncertain. The CDR3 is 13 residues long. V was trimmed by 2 bases and J by 6 bases, leaving 10 bases between them. Germline values: CDR1 SGHTA, CDR2 FQGNSA. This CDR3 reads CASSLPTGDGYTF. As DNA, the CDR3 is TGTGCCAGCAGCTTACCCACCGGGGATGGCTACACCTTC.

The rearrangement uses TRBV11-2 and TRBJ2-5; D gene unclear. The CDR3 runs 13 residues. Trimming left V 3 bases short and J 3 bases short, with 8 bases between. Germline CDR1 reads SGHAT; CDR2 reads FQNNGV. CDR3 amino acids: CASSFPAEETQYF. The CDR3, as DNA: TGTGCCAGCAGCTTTCCAGCCGAAGAGACCCAGTACTTC. Full variable domain (remainder filled in from reference TRBV11-2 and TRBJ2-5): EAGVAQSPRYKIIEKRQSVAFWCNPISGHATLYWYQQILGQGPKLLIQFQNNGVVDDSQLPKDRFSAERLKGVDSTLKIQPAKLEDSAVYLCASSFPAEETQYFGPGTRLLVL.

This clonotype was recorded at least ten times. The chain joins TRBV25-1 to TRBJ2-1; 12 bases line up with TRBD2. The CDR3 length is 15 residues. V was clipped by 3 bases and J by 5 bases; unmatched bases: 2. Per germline, CDR1 MGHDK and CDR2 SYGVNS. CDR3 loop: CASSDLAGGDNEQFF. Written as DNA, the CDR3 is TGTGCCAGCAGTGATCTAGCGGGAGGGGACAATGAGCAGTTCTTC.